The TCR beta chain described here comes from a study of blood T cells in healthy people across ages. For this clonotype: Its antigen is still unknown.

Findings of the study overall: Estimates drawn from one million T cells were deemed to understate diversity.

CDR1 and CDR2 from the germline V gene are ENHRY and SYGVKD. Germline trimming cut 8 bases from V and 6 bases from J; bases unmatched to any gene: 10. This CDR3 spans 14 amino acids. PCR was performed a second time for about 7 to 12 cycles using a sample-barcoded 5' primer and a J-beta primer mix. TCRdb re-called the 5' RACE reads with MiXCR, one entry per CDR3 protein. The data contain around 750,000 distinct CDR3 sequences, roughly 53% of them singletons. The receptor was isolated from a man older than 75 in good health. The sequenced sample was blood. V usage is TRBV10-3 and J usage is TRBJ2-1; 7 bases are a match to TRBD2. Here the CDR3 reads CAIGAPAGTNEQFF. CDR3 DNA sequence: TGTGCCATCGGGGCCCCAGCGGGGACCAATGAGCAGTTCTTC.